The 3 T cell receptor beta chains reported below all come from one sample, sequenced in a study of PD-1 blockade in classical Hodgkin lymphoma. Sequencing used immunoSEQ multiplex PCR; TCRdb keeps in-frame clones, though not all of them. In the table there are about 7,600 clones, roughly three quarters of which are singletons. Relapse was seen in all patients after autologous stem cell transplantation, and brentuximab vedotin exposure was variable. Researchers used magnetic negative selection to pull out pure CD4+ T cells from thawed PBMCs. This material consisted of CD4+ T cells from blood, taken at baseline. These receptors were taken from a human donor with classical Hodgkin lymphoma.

The CDR3 nucleotides are TGTGCCAGCAGTGTAAGGATGACCAGGGAAGCTTTCTTT. Its translation: CASSVRMTREAFF. The chain has TRBV2 and TRBJ1-1; no clear D. V lost 4 bases and J 8 bases, leaving 14 bases between the germline ends. From germline, CDR1 is SNHLY and CDR2 FYNNEI. This CDR3 region has 13 residues.

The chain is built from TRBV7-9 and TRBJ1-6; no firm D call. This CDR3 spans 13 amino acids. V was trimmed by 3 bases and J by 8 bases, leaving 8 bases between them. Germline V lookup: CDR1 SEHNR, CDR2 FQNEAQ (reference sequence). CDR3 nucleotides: TGTGCCAGCAGCTTGATGACCCATTCACCCCTCCACTTT. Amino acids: CASSLMTHSPLHF.

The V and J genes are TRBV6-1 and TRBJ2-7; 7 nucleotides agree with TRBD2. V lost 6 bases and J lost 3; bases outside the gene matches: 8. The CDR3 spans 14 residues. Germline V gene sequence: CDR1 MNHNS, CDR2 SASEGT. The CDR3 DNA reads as TGTGCCAGCAGACGACTAGCCATAAACTACGAGCAGTACTTC. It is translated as CASRRLAINYEQYF.